Listed below are T cell receptor beta chains from one sample, sequenced in a study of CD8 T cells in ankylosing spondylitis. TCRdb used MiXCR to reprocess the 5' RACE reads, holding one entry per CDR3 protein. The data contain about 540,000 distinct CDR3 sequences, over 9.5% of them singletons. Sequenced input: blood, either unsorted or a sorted T cell fraction (not recorded which). These receptors came from a male donor with ankylosing spondylitis. Each CDR3 is given without its conserved first and last residue. A D gene is named only where the DNA matches it firmly.

-	TRBV5-1	ASSLGLGYNEQF
-	TRBV6-2/TRBV6-3	ASSYGAPGTQDNGYNSPLH
-	TRBV7-8	ASSLAPMNAYNEQF
-	TRBV27	ASTSMVAEKETQY
-	TRBV7-8	ASSLVVLTGELF
TRBD1	TRBV20-1	SARGRDRWTQY
-	TRBV10-3	AISALEGAGPQH
TRBD2	TRBV6-5	ASSLYGGAGELF
-	TRBV5-1	ASSFSGYQETQY
-	TRBV6-1	ASSERQTNSPLH
-	TRBV20-1	SAGWNSGSYEQY
TRBD2	TRBV5-1	ASSVSLRTGLAGLEEQF
-	TRBV13	ASSLEGETYEQY
TRBD1	TRBV13	ASSVYRGSSNQPQH
TRBD2	TRBV12-3/TRBV12-4	ASSRLAGPSDTQY
-	TRBV12-3/TRBV12-4	ASSLLASQGNEQF
-	TRBV12-3/TRBV12-4	ASSFLGGTSNYGYT
TRBD2	TRBV7-9	ASSLAGLAGVFQY
-	TRBV21-1	ASSKGQGRGNQPQH
-	TRBV20-1	SASPGQSLEKLF
-	TRBV6-2/TRBV6-3	ASSYSDWGITDTQY
-	TRBV11-2	ASSLVLGSVTEAF
-	TRBV20-1	SAQGGTGELF
TRBD2	TRBV5-1	ASGPGGLAGGPNNEQF
TRBD1	TRBV3-1	ASSQGQGQETQH
-	TRBV30	AWSVNTLNTEAF
-	TRBV10-3	AISAGPQGTEAF
-	TRBV12-3/TRBV12-4	ASSPRKNIQY